This T cell receptor (beta chain) was captured in a study of radiotherapy plus CTLA-4 blockade in lung cancer. The CDR3 has 15 residues. Germline V gene sequence: CDR1 SGHNT, CDR2 YYREEE (reference sequence). The V segment lost 4 bases and the J segment 1 base; nucleotides outside the gene matches: 8. General study findings and limits: After radiotherapy and ipilimumab, tumor-derived clones expanded in peripheral blood. Among reported predictors of response, early blood T cell clone dynamics with interferon-beta performed best.

The method was immunoSEQ multiplex PCR; TCRdb's version includes in-frame clones alone and lacks a portion of them. The table includes tens of thousands of clones, approximately 77% detected once. It was focal radiation plus CTLA-4 blockade with ipilimumab that patients with chemo-refractory metastatic non-small-cell lung cancer received. On this clone: The antigen is undetermined.

The chain carries TRBV5-4 and TRBJ2-7, with 7 nucleotides matching TRBD2. The specimen comprised peripheral blood, sampled from a patient treated with radiotherapy plus ipilimumab. The source is a human donor with non-small cell lung cancer whose response to radiotherapy plus ipilimumab could not be evaluated. The CDR3 loop is CASSPEASGSYEQYF. The CDR3 DNA follows: TGTGCCAGCAGCCCGGAGGCTAGCGGATCCTACGAGCAGTACTTC.